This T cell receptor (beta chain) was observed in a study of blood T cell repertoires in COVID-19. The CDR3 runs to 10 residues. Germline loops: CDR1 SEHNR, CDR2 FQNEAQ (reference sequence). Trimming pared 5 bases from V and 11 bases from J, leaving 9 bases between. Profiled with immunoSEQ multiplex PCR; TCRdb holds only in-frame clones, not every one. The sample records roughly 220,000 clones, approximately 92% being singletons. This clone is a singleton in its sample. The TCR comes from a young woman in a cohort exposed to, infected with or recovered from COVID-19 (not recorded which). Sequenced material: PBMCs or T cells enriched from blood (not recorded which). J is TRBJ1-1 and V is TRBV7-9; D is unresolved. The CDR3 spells CASSGGSAFF. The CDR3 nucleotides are TGTGCCAGCAGCGGTGGGAGCGCTTTCTTT.